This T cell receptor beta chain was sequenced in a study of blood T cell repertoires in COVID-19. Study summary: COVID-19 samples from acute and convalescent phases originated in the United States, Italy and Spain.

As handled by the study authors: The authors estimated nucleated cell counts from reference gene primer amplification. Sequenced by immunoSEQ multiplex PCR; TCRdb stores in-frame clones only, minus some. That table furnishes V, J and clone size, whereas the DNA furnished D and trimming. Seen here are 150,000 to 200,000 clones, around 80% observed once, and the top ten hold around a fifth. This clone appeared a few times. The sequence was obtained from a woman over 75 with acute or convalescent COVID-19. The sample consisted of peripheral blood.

The CDR3 loop reads CASSRYGYTF. In nucleotides, the CDR3 is TGTGCCAGTAGTCGCTATGGCTACACCTTC. V and J are TRBV19 and TRBJ1-2; D is undetermined. Germline CDR1 and CDR2: LNHDA and SQIVND (reference sequence). The V end lost 5 bases, the J end lost 4 bases, and 2 bases lay between the germline ends. The CDR3 spans 10 residues.